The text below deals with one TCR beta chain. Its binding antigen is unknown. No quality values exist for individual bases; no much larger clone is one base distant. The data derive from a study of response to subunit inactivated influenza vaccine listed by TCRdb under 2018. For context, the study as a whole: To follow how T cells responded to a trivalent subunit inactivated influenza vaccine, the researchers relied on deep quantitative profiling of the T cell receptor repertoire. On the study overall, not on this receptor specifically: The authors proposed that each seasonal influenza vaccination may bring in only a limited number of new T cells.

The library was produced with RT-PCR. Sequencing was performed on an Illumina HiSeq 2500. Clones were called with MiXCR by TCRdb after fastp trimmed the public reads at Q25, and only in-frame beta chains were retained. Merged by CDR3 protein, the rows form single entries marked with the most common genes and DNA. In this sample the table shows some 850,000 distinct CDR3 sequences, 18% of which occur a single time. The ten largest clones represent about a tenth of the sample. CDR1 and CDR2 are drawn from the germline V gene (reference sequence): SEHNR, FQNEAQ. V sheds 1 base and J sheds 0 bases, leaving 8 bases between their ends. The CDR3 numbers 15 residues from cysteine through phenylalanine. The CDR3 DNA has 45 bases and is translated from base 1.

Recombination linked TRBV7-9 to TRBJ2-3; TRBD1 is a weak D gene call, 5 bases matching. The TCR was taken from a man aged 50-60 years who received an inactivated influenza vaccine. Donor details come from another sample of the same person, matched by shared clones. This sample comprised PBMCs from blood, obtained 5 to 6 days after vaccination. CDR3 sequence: CASSLVGPSTDTQYF. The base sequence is TGTGCCAGCAGCTTAGTGGGGCCAAGCACAGATACGCAGTATTTT.